These 16 T cell receptor beta chains share one sample of origin, sequenced in a study of control samples from healthy donors and cancer patients. Some clones are missing from TCRdb's copy, which holds only in-frame ones; the method was immunoSEQ multiplex PCR. The repertoire holds over 65,000 clones, with roughly 89% as singletons. Material: PBMCs. The receptors shown here come from a woman aged 50 to 65 with colorectal cancer.

V is TRBV27 and J is TRBJ1-1; 8 bases are a match to TRBD1. V lost 3 bases to trimming and J lost 1 base; unmatched junction nucleotides: 1. The CDR3 is made up of 14 amino acids. CDR1 is MNHEY, CDR2 SMNVEV, per germline (reference sequence). The CDR3 DNA reads as TGTGCCAGCAGTTTTCAGGGGGCGAACACTGAAGCTTTCTTT. This gives the protein CASSFQGANTEAFF.

This rearrangement joins TRBV23-1 to TRBJ2-7, with D perhaps TRBD1 (6 bases). TRBV23-1 is an ORF, with its function uncertain. The CDR3 has 13 amino acids. The V end lost 7 bases, the J end lost 1 base, and 11 bases lay between the germline ends. Written as DNA, the CDR3 is TGCGCCAGCACTGGGGACAAATCCTACGAGCAGTACGTC. Its protein product is CASTGDKSYEQYV.

The V gene is TRBV6-4, the J gene TRBJ2-1; D not resolved. Germline V gene sequence: CDR1 MRHNA, CDR2 SNTAGT. The CDR3 is made up of 13 amino acids. V was cut by 2 bases and J by 9 bases, with 11 bases left in between. The CDR3 spells CASSDAYLGEQFF. The DNA for the CDR3 is TGTGCCAGCAGTGACGCCTATCTCGGTGAGCAGTTCTTC.

This clone was counted a single time. The V and J genes are TRBV10-3 and TRBJ2-1, with TRBD1 matching over 9 bases. The germline CDR1 and CDR2 sequences are ENHRY and SYGVKD. With V trimmed by 10 bases and J by 12 bases, 7 bases remained unmatched. The CDR3 covers 11 residues. The CDR3 region has the DNA TGTGCCACGACCGGGGACAGGGTGCAGTTCTTC. The encoded protein is CATTGDRVQFF.

The V gene is TRBV7-8, the J gene TRBJ1-4; D is perhaps TRBD1 (5 bases). There are 15 residues in the CDR3. Deletions cut 3 bases from V and 5 bases from J, with 13 bases between. The germline V gene encodes CDR1 SGHVS and CDR2 FQNEAQ. The CDR3 here is CASSLSQGINEKLFF. As DNA, the CDR3 is TGTGCCAGCAGCTTGAGTCAGGGCATCAATGAAAAACTGTTTTTT.

The chain employs TRBV13 and TRBJ1-3; D is undetermined. V was clipped by 7 bases and J by 3 bases, with 7 bases between them. This CDR3 comprises 12 residues. Germline CDR1 PRHDT, CDR2 FYEKMQ (reference sequence). This CDR3 is CASMSDGNTIYF. The CDR3 nucleotides read TGTGCCAGCATGAGTGATGGAAACACCATATATTTT.

V usage is TRBV7-9 and J usage is TRBJ2-3, with TRBD2 matching over 14 bases. The CDR3 has 18 residues. The junction had 12 bases not matched to a gene; V was cut back by 6 bases and J by 4 bases. From germline, CDR1 is SEHNR and CDR2 FQNEAQ (reference sequence). CDR3 in DNA: TGTGCCAGCAGACAAAACCGGACTAGCGGGGGGAGGGCAGATACGCAGTATTTT. Protein: CASRQNRTSGGRADTQYF.

The chain joins TRBV5-6 to TRBJ2-5; the D gene is possibly TRBD1 (6 bases). The germline V and J ends were trimmed by 2 bases and 1 base, with 6 bases remaining between them. In germline, CDR1 is SGHDT, CDR2 YYEEEE. The CDR3 covers 13 residues. The chain's CDR3 is CASSLQGQETQYF. The CDR3 region has the DNA TGTGCCAGCAGCTTACAGGGCCAAGAGACCCAGTACTTC.

The gene calls are TRBV6-2 or TRBV6-3 and TRBJ1-5; D possibly corresponds to TRBD1 (5 bases). Per the germline V gene, CDR1 is MNHEY and CDR2 is SVGEGT. V was trimmed by 5 bases and J by 6 bases, leaving 20 bases between them. This CDR3 comprises 16 residues. The CDR3 bases are TGTGCCAGCAGTCGGATCGGGGCTCAGCAGGGTCAGCCCCAGCATTTT. As protein: CASSRIGAQQGQPQHF.

The chain is built from TRBV10-3 and TRBJ2-3, with 8 nucleotides matching TRBD1. V lost 6 bases to trimming and J lost 0 bases; unmatched junction nucleotides: 8. The CDR3 spans 16 residues. The germline gives CDR1 ENHRY, CDR2 SYGVKD. DNA for the CDR3: TGTGCCATCAGGGACGGGACAGGACAGAGCACAGATACGCAGTATTTT. It yields the protein CAIRDGTGQSTDTQYF.

The V gene is TRBV28, the J gene TRBJ1-3; TRBD1 might be the D (5 bases). The germline V gene encodes CDR1 MDHEN and CDR2 SYDVKM. Trimming took off 8 bases at V and 6 bases at J, with 14 bases between the two ends. The CDR3 totals 13 residues. Written as DNA, the CDR3 is TGTGCCAGCTGCGGGACTTCGGAAAACACCATATATTTT. It encodes CASCGTSENTIYF.

The J gene is TRBJ1-3, the V gene TRBV14; D perhaps matches TRBD1 (5 bases). The CDR3 consists of 14 residues. The ends were cut back, 2 bases at V and 7 bases at J, with 12 bases in the middle. CDR1 is SGHDN and CDR2 is FVKESK in the germline V gene. The CDR3 sequence is CASSQPPRGNTIYF. The CDR3 DNA follows: TGTGCCAGCAGCCAACCCCCTCGGGGGAACACCATATATTTT.

The gene calls are TRBV7-9 and TRBJ2-2; D may be TRBD2 (5 bases). This CDR3 spans 14 amino acids. Trimming pared 3 bases from V and 2 bases from J, leaving 7 bases between. CDR1 is SEHNR and CDR2 is FQNEAQ in the germline V gene (reference sequence). CDR3 residues: CASSFGINTGELFF. The DNA for the CDR3 is TGTGCCAGCAGCTTCGGGATTAACACCGGGGAGCTGTTTTTT.

The rearrangement links TRBV6-5 to TRBJ1-1; possible D gene TRBD1, 5 bases. Germline V gene data show CDR1 as MNHEY and CDR2 as SVGAGI. Trimming removed 2 bases at V and 3 bases at J, with 7 bases between. The CDR3 is made up of 13 amino acids. The DNA of the CDR3 is TGTGCCAGCAGTTACCGCAGGGACACTGAAGCTTTCTTT. Translating it yields CASSYRRDTEAFF.

This rearrangement joins TRBV3-1 (or the pseudogene TRBV3-2) to TRBJ2-1, with a weak D call TRBD2 (5 bases). The CDR3 covers 11 residues. With 1 base removed from V and 11 bases from J, the gap between germline ends came to 6 bases. Germline assignment: CDR1 LGHDT and CDR2 YNNKEL (reference sequence). The CDR3 here is CASSQGEKQFF. For the CDR3, the DNA is TGTGCCAGCAGCCAAGGGGAGAAGCAGTTCTTC.

The rearrangement uses TRBV7-9 and TRBJ1-3, with unresolved D. The CDR3 consists of 12 residues. Germline loops: CDR1 SEHNR, CDR2 FQNEAQ (reference sequence). Trimming took 5 bases from V and 4 from J, leaving 6 bases between them. The CDR3 DNA reads as TGTGCCAGCAGCCCCCTGGGAAACACCATATATTTT. This gives the protein CASSPLGNTIYF.